This T cell receptor beta chain comes out of a study of tumor and adjacent non-tumor tissue in lung cancer. This sample's RNA came from whole unsorted tissue. The normal lung tissue was taken more than 3 cm from the tumor edge. As to this clonotype: Its antigen is not identified.

Three rounds of nested PCR, following a modified ARM-PCR protocol, produced the TCRbeta library. TCRdb itself ran the multiplex PCR reads through MiXCR, one entry per CDR3 protein. The sample carries 75,000 to 95,000 distinct CDR3 sequences, around 80% recorded once. General observations from the study: Tumor repertoires had a smaller top 100 clone share than normal lung. Patients with more diverse tumor TCRs had worse survival.

This clonotype was sampled from a woman aged 50 to 65 with non-small cell lung cancer. Sequencing input: distant non-tumor lung tissue.

The CDR3 sequence is CSARALGPRWEQYF. The CDR3 nucleotides read TGCAGTGCTAGAGCTCTGGGCCCCCGTTGGGAGCAGTACTTC. The chain couples TRBV20-1 to TRBJ2-7; D ambiguous. This CDR3 has 14 amino acids. V lost 1 base, J lost 7 bases, and 17 bases lay in between. CDR1 and CDR2 from the germline V gene are DFQATT and SNEGSKA (reference sequence).